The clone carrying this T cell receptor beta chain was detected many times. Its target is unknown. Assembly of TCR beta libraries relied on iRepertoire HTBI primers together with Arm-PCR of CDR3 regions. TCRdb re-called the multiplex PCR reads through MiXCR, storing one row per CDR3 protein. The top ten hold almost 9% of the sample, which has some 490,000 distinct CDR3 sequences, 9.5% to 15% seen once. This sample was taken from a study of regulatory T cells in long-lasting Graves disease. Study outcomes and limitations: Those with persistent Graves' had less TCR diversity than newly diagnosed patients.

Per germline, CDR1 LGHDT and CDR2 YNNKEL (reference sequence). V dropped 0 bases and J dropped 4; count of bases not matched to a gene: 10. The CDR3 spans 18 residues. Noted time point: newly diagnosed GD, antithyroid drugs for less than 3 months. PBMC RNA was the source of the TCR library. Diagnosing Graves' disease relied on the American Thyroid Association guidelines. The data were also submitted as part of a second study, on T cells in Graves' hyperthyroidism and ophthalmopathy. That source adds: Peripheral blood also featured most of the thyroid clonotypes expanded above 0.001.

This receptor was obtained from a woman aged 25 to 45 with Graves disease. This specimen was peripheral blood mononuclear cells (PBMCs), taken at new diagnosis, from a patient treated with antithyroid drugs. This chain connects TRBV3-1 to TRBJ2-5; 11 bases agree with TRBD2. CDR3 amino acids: CASSQEVAGGRYRETQYF. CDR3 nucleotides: TGTGCCAGCAGCCAAGAGGTAGCGGGAGGGAGGTATAGAGAGACCCAGTACTTC.